This T cell receptor (beta chain) stems from a study of T cell responses to AZD1222 COVID-19 vaccine. Trimming shortened V by 4 bases and J by 0 bases, and 10 bases separated the two germline ends. The length of the CDR3 is 16 residues. The V gene's germline CDR1 is SNHLY and CDR2 FYNNEI. This table comes from immunoSEQ multiplex PCR, and its TCRdb copy is limited to in-frame clones, with some not included. The data hold 250,000 to 300,000 clones, with around 93% observed a single time. The chain is built from TRBV2 and TRBJ2-6; a weak D match, TRBD2 (7 bases). The receptor comes from an adult who received the AZD1222 COVID-19 vaccine. This sample comprised peripheral blood, obtained 28 days after the second AZD1222 dose. CDR3 sequence: CASSVGGASGANVLTF. The CDR3 DNA reads as TGTGCCAGCAGTGTGGGGGGGGCCTCTGGGGCCAACGTCCTGACTTTC. The variable domain in full, with the rest retrieved from reference TRBV2 and TRBJ2-6, is EPEVTQTPSHQVTQMGQEVILRCVPISNHLYFYWYRQILGQKVEFLVSFYNNEISEKSEIFDDQFSVERPDGSNFTLKIRSTKLEDSAMYFCASSVGGASGANVLTFGAGSRLTVL.